This TCR beta chain was identified in a study of graft-versus-host responses after intestinal transplantation. The wider study: Isolated intestinal, liver-intestinal, or multivisceral transplants had been given to the recipients. Anti-thymocyte globulin was used for induction in all recipients, who then took tacrolimus and steroids for roughly 3 years. Study-wide points: GvH clones detected in recipient marrow included some appearing first in ileum or blood.

Assay: immunoSEQ multiplex PCR; the TCRdb copy retains only in-frame clones and omits some. The repertoire has roughly 50,000 clones, about 90% of them found once; the top ten carry approximately 5.5%. As to this clone: Its specificity is unknown.

Germline loops: CDR1 SGHAT, CDR2 FQNNGV. The CDR3 has 13 residues. V lost 5 bases and J lost 4, with 8 bases in between. The source is a human patient who received an intestinal transplant, so some T cells may come from the graft donor. Sequenced here: PBMCs, sampled nearly 670 days after intestinal transplant. V usage is TRBV11-2 and J usage is TRBJ2-2, with a weak D call TRBD1 (5 bases). The CDR3 DNA reads as TGTGCCAGCAGCCTACAGGTCACCGGGGAGCTGTTTTTT. Its translation is CASSLQVTGELFF. The whole variable domain, filled in from reference TRBV11-2 and TRBJ2-2, reads EAGVAQSPRYKIIEKRQSVAFWCNPISGHATLYWYQQILGQGPKLLIQFQNNGVVDDSQLPKDRFSAERLKGVDSTLKIQPAKLEDSAVYLCASSLQVTGELFFGEGSRLTVL.